This entry is about one TCR beta chain. In the original workflow: Estimated nucleated cell counts came from reference gene primer amplification. Some clones are missing from TCRdb's copy, which holds only in-frame ones; the method was immunoSEQ multiplex PCR. The D gene and trimming were derived from the DNA, and the V and J assignments and clone size from that table. In the table there are around 180,000 clones, over 75% of which are singletons. Seattle's enrolled individuals joined amid active infection and were then monitored longitudinally. The data were taken from a study of blood T cell repertoires in COVID-19. Study-level background: From the United States, Italy and Spain came samples of acute and convalescent COVID-19. PBMCs, B-cell-depleted T cells, or T cells provided the cDNA or gDNA that made up the material.

Germline CDR1 is KGHSH and CDR2 is LQKENI. The CDR3 totals 15 residues. The ends were cut back, 3 bases at V and 0 bases at J, with 9 bases in the middle. Sequenced sample: peripheral blood. V gene TRBV18 combines with J gene TRBJ2-1; D may be TRBD2 (5 bases). The TCR sequence derives from a man older than 75 with COVID-19, enrolled during active disease. This chain's CDR3 is CASSPPGSSYNEQFF. CDR3 sequence (DNA): TGTGCCAGCTCACCCCCGGGAAGCTCCTACAATGAGCAGTTCTTC.